This note documents a single T cell receptor (beta chain) sequence. The same CDR3 is also encoded by other DNA sequences in this sample. Assay runs were performed at deep level. Sequencing used immunoSEQ multiplex PCR; TCRdb keeps in-frame clones, though not all of them. The profile shows 2 million to 2.5 million clones, roughly 93% of them singletons. This record comes from a study of shared clonotypes between healthy human individuals. Background on the study: CD4 naive and CD4 memory each took three plates per donor, while CD8 naive took two and CD8 memory one.

Nashville, Tennessee was home to all donors, who were Caucasian adults. The CDR3 is 13 amino acids. In germline, CDR1 is GTSNPN, CDR2 SVGIG (reference sequence). V trimming: 5 bases; J trimming: 3 bases; junction bases outside the gene matches: 6. Source material: naive CD4+ T cells from PBMCs. Subset given: CD45RA+ positively selected. The TCR originated in a young man in good health. Some clones in this sample may be carry-over from other donors' samples. The rearrangement uses TRBV30 and TRBJ2-7, with 8 bases identical to TRBD1. The CDR3 DNA follows: TGTGCCTGGCGTCTTACAGGGGGCTACGAGCAGTACTTC. Translated, it gives CAWRLTGGYEQYF.